The 17 T cell receptor beta chains presented below share a single source sample, sequenced in a study of blood T cell repertoires in COVID-19. Sequencing was performed with immunoSEQ multiplex PCR; in TCRdb, only in-frame clones are kept and a portion is missing. The data contain tens of thousands of clones, roughly 85% of them seen just once; the ten biggest clones take up approximately 15%. What was sequenced was peripheral blood. The receptors here all came from a human donor in a cohort sampled during active COVID-19.

The sample holds one count of this clone. This sequence joins TRBV28 and TRBJ2-4; tentative D call: TRBD1 (5 bases). The germline V and J ends were trimmed by 2 bases and 0 bases, with 8 bases remaining between them. The length of the CDR3 is 15 residues. Germline V CDR1 and CDR2: MDHEN, SYDVKM. CDR3 protein: CASSLPGKAKNIQYF. The DNA of the CDR3 is TGTGCCAGCAGTTTACCAGGGAAAGCCAAAAACATTCAGTACTTC.

About this clone: This sample includes further DNA sequences coding for the same CDR3. V usage is TRBV7-3 and J usage is TRBJ2-5, with 12 positions matching TRBD1. After removal of 5 bases from V and 7 bases from J, the junction contained 11 bases not matched to a gene. CDR3 length: 16 amino acids. CDR1 SGHTA and CDR2 FQGTGA come from the germline V gene. The CDR3 loop is CASSPGGTGGYGTQYF. In nucleotides, the CDR3 is TGTGCCAGCAGCCCTGGAGGGACAGGGGGCTACGGGACCCAGTACTTC.

The chain has TRBV5-4 and TRBJ2-7; 16 nucleotides match TRBD2. Germline CDR1 is SGHNT and CDR2 is YYREEE (reference sequence). With 4 bases clipped from V and 0 bases from J, the junction kept 4 bases outside the gene matches. The CDR3 sequence is 17 residues long. CDR3 protein: CASSPGLAGGSSYEQYF. The DNA of the CDR3 is TGTGCCAGCAGCCCGGGACTAGCGGGGGGGAGCTCCTACGAGCAGTACTTC.

V and J are TRBV13 and TRBJ2-4; D remains unclear. CDR1 and CDR2 (germline): PRHDT, FYEKMQ (reference sequence). With 0 bases removed from V and 6 bases from J, the gap between germline ends came to 9 bases. The CDR3 sequence is 14 residues long. For the CDR3, the DNA is TGTGCCAGCAGCTTAGGGCATCTAGTAAACATTCAGTACTTC. Protein sequence: CASSLGHLVNIQYF.

This clone was picked up a small number of times. Here the CDR3 reads CASSLGTRNYEQYF. For the CDR3, the DNA is TGTGCCAGCAGCTTAGGGACTCGGAACTACGAGCAGTACTTC. The chain is built from TRBV7-8 and TRBJ2-7, with D possibly TRBD2 on 5 matching bases. The V gene's germline CDR1 is SGHVS and CDR2 FQNEAQ. Trimming removed 1 base from V and 3 bases from J, with 10 bases in between. This CDR3 spans 14 amino acids.

This rearrangement joins TRBV28 to TRBJ1-4; no reliable D call. The CDR3 length is 15 residues. The germline V gene encodes CDR1 MDHEN and CDR2 SYDVKM. V was clipped by 6 bases and J by 2 bases, with 13 bases between them. CDR3 bases: TGTGCCAGCAGCCGACCGGGGTCTACTAATGAAAAACTGTTTTTT. Its translation: CASSRPGSTNEKLFF.

The CDR3 reads CASSLAFPQDSTYEQYF. The CDR3 DNA reads TGTGCCAGCAGCTTAGCGTTCCCCCAGGACTCGACCTACGAGCAGTACTTC. The chain carries TRBV7-8 and TRBJ2-7; maybe TRBD2 (5 bases). Germline V gives CDR1 SGHVS, CDR2 FQNEAQ. The V and J ends lost 0 bases and 2 bases respectively, with 17 bases between them. This CDR3 spans 17 amino acids.

The chain uses TRBV5-4 and TRBJ1-1; 9 bases are a match to TRBD1. The CDR3 spans 14 residues. The trim removed 4 bases at V and 1 base at J, leaving 2 bases unmatched. The germline V gene has CDR1 SGHNT and CDR2 YYREEE (reference sequence). CDR3 residues: CASSRGQGNTEAFF. The CDR3 coding sequence is TGTGCCAGCAGCCGGGGACAGGGGAACACTGAAGCTTTCTTT.

The V and J genes are TRBV5-6 and TRBJ1-2, with D possibly matching TRBD1 (6 bases). CDR3 length: 18 amino acids. Germline lookup yields CDR1 SGHDT and CDR2 YYEEEE. The V end was cut by 4 bases, the J end by 0 bases, with 22 bases between. The CDR3 protein is CASSALGARFKANYGYTF. Written as DNA, the CDR3 is TGTGCCAGCAGCGCCCTGGGGGCAAGATTTAAAGCTAACTATGGCTACACCTTC.

This clone was seen ten or more times. This chain connects TRBV5-1 to TRBJ1-1; 9 positions agree with TRBD1. CDR3 length: 17 amino acids. Germline V gives CDR1 SGHRS, CDR2 YFSETQ. V dropped 4 bases and J dropped 0; count of bases not matched to a gene: 10. The CDR3, as DNA: TGCGCCAGCAGCCCACAGGGGGCATCCTCCATGAACACTGAAGCTTTCTTT. As protein: CASSPQGASSMNTEAFF.

V and J are TRBV6-1 and TRBJ1-3, with D perhaps TRBD1 (5 bases). This CDR3 contains 14 residues. Germline CDR1 reads MNHNS; CDR2 reads SASEGT. V was pared by 0 bases and J by 5 bases, with 8 bases between. For the CDR3, the DNA is TGTGCCAGCAGTGAAGCGGACAAGCGAAACACCATATATTTT. It specifies CASSEADKRNTIYF.

This clone showed up just once. DNA of the CDR3: TGCGCCAGCAGCGCCGGGGACAGCCCACCTGGCTACACCTTC. The encoded protein is CASSAGDSPPGYTF. The chain recombines TRBV5-1 with TRBJ1-2; the match to TRBD1 covers 7 bases. The V segment lost 4 bases and the J segment 7 bases; nucleotides outside the gene matches: 10. The CDR3 totals 14 residues. CDR1 and CDR2 from the germline V gene are SGHRS and YFSETQ.

In its sample, this clone was seen a few times. J is TRBJ1-1 and V is TRBV12-3 or TRBV12-4; D gene ambiguous. This CDR3 is built from 13 residues. Trimming removed 6 bases from V and 0 bases from J, with 8 bases in between. DNA for the CDR3: TGTGCCAGCAGGATACAAGTGAACACTGAAGCTTTCTTT. Translated: CASRIQVNTEAFF.

J is TRBJ2-2 and V is TRBV2; D is perhaps TRBD1 (6 bases). Germline V gives CDR1 SNHLY, CDR2 FYNNEI. This CDR3 has 13 amino acids. Trimming stripped 5 bases from V and 7 bases from J, with 11 bases between. The CDR3 DNA reads TGTGCCAGCAGTATACAGGGTAACGGGGAGCTGTTTTTT. It yields the protein CASSIQGNGELFF.

This sequence joins TRBV28 and TRBJ1-4; a weak D match, TRBD1 (6 bases). V was trimmed by 4 bases and J by 8 bases, leaving 17 bases between them. The germline V gene encodes CDR1 MDHEN and CDR2 SYDVKM. The CDR3 consists of 15 residues. The CDR3 region is CASSSPQGLEEKLFF. The CDR3 DNA follows: TGTGCCAGCAGTTCACCACAGGGATTGGAAGAAAAACTGTTTTTT.

This sequence joins TRBV7-6 and TRBJ1-3; perhaps TRBD1 as D (5 bases). Deletions cut 6 bases from V and 2 bases from J, with 11 bases between. Germline CDR1 is SGHVS and CDR2 is FNYEAQ. The CDR3 has 14 amino acids. The CDR3 is CASSRGIAGNTIYF. CDR3 DNA sequence: TGTGCCAGCAGTCGGGGGATAGCTGGAAACACCATATATTTT.

The CDR3 nucleotides are TGCAGCGCCCTAGGGGGCGGCACAGATACGCAGTATTTT. Amino acids: CSALGGGTDTQYF. The chain joins TRBV29-1 to TRBJ2-3, with 7 bases that match TRBD1. This CDR3 has 13 residues. Germline values: CDR1 SQVTM, CDR2 ANQGSEA. Germline trimming cut 7 bases from V and 1 base from J; bases unmatched to any gene: 5.